Below, 25 T cell receptor beta chains from the same sample are listed, as sequenced in a study of blood T cell repertoires in COVID-19. The data were produced by immunoSEQ multiplex PCR, yet TCRdb's version contains in-frame clones alone and is incomplete. This sample carries some 200,000 clones, around 83% of them seen once, and the ten largest clones take over 1.2%. Sequenced input: peripheral blood. These receptors all come from a middle-aged woman who had recovered from COVID-19.

The chain couples TRBV19 to TRBJ2-1; the D gene is possibly TRBD1 (6 bases). Per the germline V gene, CDR1 is LNHDA and CDR2 is SQIVND (reference sequence). Trimming left V 9 bases short and J 2 bases short, with 11 bases between. There are 13 residues in the CDR3. Written as DNA, the CDR3 is TGTGCCAGCAGGGGTAAGACCTACAATGAGCAGTTCTTC. Translation gives CASRGKTYNEQFF.

The chain has TRBV29-1 and TRBJ2-2; possibly TRBD2 for D (6 bases). The V end lost 4 bases, the J end lost 5 bases, and 14 bases lay between the germline ends. The CDR3 length is 14 residues. Germline CDR1 is SQVTM and CDR2 is ANQGSEA. DNA of the CDR3: TGCAGCGTTGGGACTACCGGTCGGACCGGGGAGCTGTTTTTT. Translation gives CSVGTTGRTGELFF.

CDR3 nucleotides: TGTGCCAGCAGTTTAACAGGGGGCTACCAAGAGACCCAGTACTTC. This codes for CASSLTGGYQETQYF. The chain uses TRBV27 and TRBJ2-5; 9 positions match TRBD1. The CDR3 is 15 residues long. Germline V lookup: CDR1 MNHEY, CDR2 SMNVEV (reference sequence). After removal of 2 bases from V and 0 bases from J, the junction contained 1 base not matched to a gene.

This chain uses TRBV18 with TRBJ2-2; TRBD1 is a possible D gene (6 bases). The CDR3 is 15 amino acids. Germline V gene lookup returns CDR1 KGHSH and CDR2 LQKENI. Trimming cost V 2 bases and J 4 bases, with 11 bases left between them. CDR3 protein: CASSPGGPGTGELFF. In nucleotides, the CDR3 is TGTGCCAGCTCACCAGGGGGCCCCGGCACCGGGGAGCTGTTTTTT.

V is TRBV6-2 or TRBV6-3 and J is TRBJ1-1; D ambiguous. Germline V gene lookup returns CDR1 MNHEY and CDR2 SVGEGT. Trimming left V 5 bases short and J 1 base short, with 11 bases between. This CDR3 is built from 14 residues. In DNA, the CDR3 is TGTGCCAGCAGTCAATGGGCAGGGAACACTGAAGCTTTCTTT. It codes for CASSQWAGNTEAFF.

This clone was observed a few times. The rearrangement uses TRBV5-1 and TRBJ1-2; D unclear. The germline V gene has CDR1 SGHRS and CDR2 YFSETQ. This CDR3 contains 12 residues. The V gene lost 1 base and the J gene lost 8 bases, with 9 bases spanning the gap. The CDR3 loop reads CASSLSSSGYTF. In DNA, the CDR3 is TGCGCCAGCAGCTTGTCTTCTTCGGGCTACACCTTC.

The CDR3 loop is CASSLAGRTDTQYF. CDR3 DNA sequence: TGTGCCAGCAGCTTAGCGGGGCGCACAGATACGCAGTATTTT. The chain combines TRBV5-4 with TRBJ2-3; TRBD2 matches at 7 bases. The germline V gene encodes CDR1 SGHNT and CDR2 YYREEE (reference sequence). This CDR3 is 14 amino acids long. V was pared by 2 bases and J by 1 base, with 1 base of the junction left unmatched.

The chain joins TRBV3-1 (or the pseudogene TRBV3-2) to TRBJ2-1; 7 positions agree with TRBD1. CDR3 length equals 14 residues. Per germline, CDR1 LGHDT and CDR2 YNNKEL (reference sequence). With V trimmed by 4 bases and J by 8 bases, 8 bases remained unmatched. Written as DNA, the CDR3 is TGTGCCAGCAGCCTTAGAGACAGGGAAGATGAGCAGTTCTTC. It yields the protein CASSLRDREDEQFF.

The chain couples TRBV5-1 to TRBJ1-1; TRBD1 matches 8 bases. The CDR3 is 14 residues long. CDR1 and CDR2 (germline): SGHRS, YFSETQ. V was clipped by 1 base and J by 4 bases; unmatched bases: 3. This CDR3 reads CASSLSQGATEAFF. The CDR3 region has the DNA TGCGCCAGCAGCTTGTCGCAGGGGGCCACTGAAGCTTTCTTT.

The rearrangement links TRBV12-3 or TRBV12-4 to TRBJ1-2; D might be TRBD1 (5 bases). V lost 7 bases to trimming and J lost 8 bases, with 17 bases between them. This CDR3 has 13 residues. This CDR3 is CASTPLPGGGYTF. The CDR3 region has the DNA TGTGCCAGCACCCCTCTACCGGGGGGGGGCTACACCTTC.

The chain has TRBV3-1 (or the pseudogene TRBV3-2) and TRBJ2-5, with D hard to call. CDR3 length equals 14 residues. The germline V and J ends were trimmed by 1 base and 2 bases, with 8 bases remaining between them. The germline V gene has CDR1 LGHDT and CDR2 YNNKEL (reference sequence). The CDR3 bases are TGTGCCAGCAGCCAAGGTAACTTACAAGAGACCCAGTACTTC. This sequence encodes CASSQGNLQETQYF.

The gene calls are TRBV19 and TRBJ1-2, with TRBD1 matching 7 bases. CDR3 length equals 12 residues. Per the germline V gene, CDR1 is LNHDA and CDR2 is SQIVND (reference sequence). V was clipped by 9 bases and J by 2 bases; unmatched bases: 3. The CDR3 DNA reads as TGTGCCAGCACAGGGGAGAACTATGGCTACACCTTC. Its translation: CASTGENYGYTF.

This clone came up once. This rearrangement joins TRBV9 to TRBJ2-2, with 7 bases identical to TRBD2. Per the germline V gene, CDR1 is SGDLS and CDR2 is YYNGEE. Trimming cost V 4 bases and J 2 bases; bases outside gene matches: 11. CDR3 length equals 17 residues. The CDR3 DNA is TGTGCCAGCAGCCTCAATAGGGAGGGATCTAACACCGGGGAGCTGTTTTTT. Amino acid sequence: CASSLNREGSNTGELFF.

This chain uses TRBV5-1 with TRBJ1-1; the match to TRBD1 covers 7 bases. This CDR3 has 16 residues. Trimming took 4 bases from V and 0 from J; bases not matched to a gene: 9. The V gene's germline CDR1 is SGHRS and CDR2 YFSETQ. The CDR3 loop is CASSPTGYDMNTEAFF. In DNA, the CDR3 is TGCGCCAGCAGCCCGACAGGGTACGACATGAACACTGAAGCTTTCTTT.

This clone was observed a single time. This rearrangement joins TRBV6-2 or TRBV6-3 to TRBJ2-1; D remains ambiguous. Germline values: CDR1 MNHEY, CDR2 SVGEGT. CDR3 size: 11 residues. Trimming cost V 4 bases and J 6 bases, with 4 bases left between them. CDR3 sequence (DNA): TGTGCCAGCAGTTTCTTCAATGAGCAGTTCTTC. Protein sequence: CASSFFNEQFF.

The J gene is TRBJ1-2, the V gene TRBV5-8, with 7 bases aligning to TRBD1. Germline V gives CDR1 SGHTS, CDR2 YDEGEE. The J segment lost 2 bases and the V segment lost 4 bases, leaving 8 bases of the junction unmatched. The CDR3 runs to 15 residues. CDR3 in DNA: TGTGCCAGCAGCCCACGGACAGGAAAAAACTATGGCTACACCTTC. This translates into CASSPRTGKNYGYTF.

This chain links TRBV27 with TRBJ1-1; no firm D call. Germline assignment: CDR1 MNHEY and CDR2 SMNVEV (reference sequence). The CDR3 consists of 13 residues. V dropped 6 bases and J dropped 5 bases, with 13 bases sitting between them. CDR3 residues: CASSRSGATEAFF. CDR3 DNA sequence: TGTGCCAGCAGCCGTTCCGGAGCAACTGAAGCTTTCTTT.

The rearrangement uses TRBV10-3 and TRBJ1-4; D unresolved. The CDR3 consists of 14 residues. CDR1 is ENHRY, CDR2 SYGVKD, per germline. V was cut by 6 bases and J by 7 bases, with 15 bases left in between. CDR3 sequence (DNA): TGTGCCATCAGCAGAGAAGACCGGGGTGAAAAACTGTTTTTT. Its translation: CAISREDRGEKLFF.

CDR3 nucleotide sequence: TGTGCCAGCAGTGACAGGGGGTTAGGGGGCTACACCTTC. It translates to CASSDRGLGGYTF. The gene calls are TRBV6-1 and TRBJ1-2; TRBD1 agrees at 7 bases. The length of the CDR3 is 13 residues. The V segment lost 3 bases and the J segment 8 bases; nucleotides outside the gene matches: 6. Germline values: CDR1 MNHNS, CDR2 SASEGT.

The genes are TRBV2 and TRBJ1-1; D remains ambiguous. Per germline, CDR1 SNHLY and CDR2 FYNNEI. The V gene lost 1 base and the J gene lost 1 base, with 19 bases spanning the gap. The CDR3 is 18 amino acids. CDR3 sequence: CASSEVEPGFTRNTEAFF. The CDR3 region has the DNA TGTGCCAGCAGTGAAGTAGAACCGGGGTTTACCAGGAACACTGAAGCTTTCTTT.

This clone has just a few counts. The chain uses TRBV27 and TRBJ1-6; no clear D gene. CDR1 MNHEY and CDR2 SMNVEV come from the germline V gene (reference sequence). CDR3 length equals 15 residues. With 3 bases removed from V and 6 bases from J, the gap between germline ends came to 12 bases. The CDR3 bases are TGTGCCAGCAGTTTTCTGCCAGGAGGTAATTCACCCCTCCACTTT. It translates to CASSFLPGGNSPLHF.

Of note for this clone: This sample also contains other DNA sequences that code for the same CDR3. The chain has TRBV28 and TRBJ1-5; TRBD1 might be the D (5 bases). This CDR3 is 11 amino acids long. Trimming took 4 bases from V and 7 from J, leaving 5 bases between them. CDR1 and CDR2 from the germline V gene are MDHEN and SYDVKM. The CDR3 here is CASSSGQPQHF. In DNA form, the CDR3 reads TGTGCCAGCAGTTCAGGGCAGCCCCAGCATTTT.

The chain combines TRBV7-3 with TRBJ2-7, with D tentatively TRBD2 (5 bases). The germline gives CDR1 SGHTA, CDR2 FQGTGA. V dropped 4 bases and J dropped 7 bases, with 14 bases sitting between them. The CDR3 consists of 13 residues. CDR3 DNA: TGTGCCAGCAGCTCTACGTTTGGGAGAGAGCAGTACTTC. It encodes CASSSTFGREQYF.

This clone was seen once. In the same sample, other DNA sequences code for this CDR3. The rearrangement joins TRBV5-1 to TRBJ1-1, with 8 bases aligning to TRBD1. This CDR3 has 13 amino acids. The germline V gene has CDR1 SGHRS and CDR2 YFSETQ. Trimming removed 2 bases from V and 5 bases from J; junction bases left unmatched: 2. The CDR3 here is CASSFTGGTEAFF. The CDR3 DNA reads as TGCGCCAGCAGCTTTACAGGGGGAACTGAAGCTTTCTTT.

The CDR3 DNA follows: TGTGCCAGCAGTTTAACCCCTGCCAGCGAGCAGTACTTC. The encoded protein is CASSLTPASEQYF. This chain connects TRBV12-3 or TRBV12-4 to TRBJ2-7; D is uncertain. V lost 2 bases, J lost 6 bases, and 11 bases lay in between. The CDR3 length is 13 residues.